The source of this T cell receptor (beta chain) is a study of beta chain features in type 1 diabetes. In regard to this clone: Its antigen is not known. In the same sample, other DNA sequences code for this CDR3.

As every portion of the isolated RNA was reverse transcribed, the sequencing read expressed TCRB transcripts. Data came from immunoSEQ multiplex PCR; TCRdb stores just in-frame clones and leaves some out. Of around 150,000 clones in the sample, almost 65% are singletons; the top ten hold about 0.1%. Whole-study findings and limits: In every one of the four CD4+ subsets, TCRB CDR3s were moderately but significantly shorter in Type 1 diabetes patients.

The CDR3 runs to 13 residues. Looked up from germline, CDR1 is SNHLY and CDR2 is FYNNEI. V lost 5 bases and J 1 base, leaving 8 bases between the germline ends. Sequencing was carried out using naive CD4+ T cells from blood. The genes are TRBV2 and TRBJ2-5; the D call may be TRBD1 or TRBD2 (5 bases each). This receptor was obtained from a man under 40 with type 1 diabetes. CDR3 DNA sequence: TGTGCCAGCAGTCGGGACCTCCAAGAGACCCAGTACTTC. It is translated as CASSRDLQETQYF.